The following is a T cell receptor beta chain sequence with its context. The CDR3 runs to 16 residues. V trimming: 5 bases; J trimming: 6 bases; junction bases outside the gene matches: 8. The germline gives CDR1 MNHNS, CDR2 SASEGT. MiXCR was run by TCRdb on the PCR reads, yielding one entry per CDR3 protein. Of approximately 20,000 distinct CDR3 sequences in the sample, 45% to 70% were seen once. This sample stems from a study of vaccination and CD4 T cells after COVID-19. The input for sequencing was CD4+ T cells from blood, taken after SARS-CoV-2 vaccination. The receptor's source is a human donor who had recovered from COVID-19. The chain recombines TRBV6-1 with TRBJ2-4, with 12 bases matching TRBD1. The CDR3 sequence: CASSRGTGGAGNIQYF. The CDR3 coding sequence is TGTGCCAGCAGTCGAGGGACAGGGGGCGCCGGAAACATTCAGTACTTC.